This note documents a single T cell receptor beta chain sequence. These data belong to a study of blood T cell repertoires in COVID-19. Overall study context: The United States, Italy and Spain were the sources of the acute and convalescent COVID-19 samples. Sample material is recorded as cDNA or gDNA derived from T cells, B-cell-depleted T cells, or PBMCs.

Per germline, CDR1 LGHDT and CDR2 YNNKEL (reference sequence). This CDR3 has 16 residues. V dropped 0 bases and J dropped 10 bases, with 16 bases sitting between them. Sequencing was performed with immunoSEQ multiplex PCR; in TCRdb, only in-frame clones are kept and a portion is missing. The sample contains about 47,000 clones, about four fifths of which appear only once. V gene TRBV3-1 (or the pseudogene TRBV3-2) combines with J gene TRBJ1-6; D call uncertain. Sequencing was done on a sample of peripheral blood. The sequence came from a man aged 45-65 years with acute or convalescent COVID-19. The CDR3: CASSQDTGERYSPLHF. The CDR3 DNA reads TGTGCCAGCAGCCAAGATACTGGGGAGAGGTACTCACCCCTCCACTTT.